This TCR beta chain comes out of a study of regulatory T cells in long-lasting Graves disease. The time point here: newly diagnosed GD, antithyroid drugs for less than 3 months. The TCR library used RNA extracted from PBMCs. CDR1 SNHLY and CDR2 FYNNEI come from the germline V gene. V lost 10 bases and J 0 bases, leaving 12 bases between the germline ends. The length of the CDR3 is 13 residues. This clonotype was picked up many times. Relying on iRepertoire HTBI primers and Arm-PCR of CDR3 regions, the team built TCR beta libraries. A single record per CDR3 protein comes from TCRdb applying MiXCR to the multiplex PCR reads. This sample yields roughly 410,000 distinct CDR3 sequences, of which about 15% are seen a single time; about 7.8% belongs to the top ten. These data were likewise used in another study, on T cells in Graves' hyperthyroidism and ophthalmopathy.

This specimen consisted of peripheral blood mononuclear cells (PBMCs), obtained at new diagnosis, from a patient treated with antithyroid drugs. The V call is TRBV2, the J call TRBJ1-2; a weak D match, TRBD1 (5 bases). The receptor was isolated from a middle-aged woman with Graves disease. The CDR3 loop is CATLLTANYGYTF. Here the CDR3 DNA reads TGTGCCACCCTCCTGACAGCTAACTATGGCTACACCTTC.